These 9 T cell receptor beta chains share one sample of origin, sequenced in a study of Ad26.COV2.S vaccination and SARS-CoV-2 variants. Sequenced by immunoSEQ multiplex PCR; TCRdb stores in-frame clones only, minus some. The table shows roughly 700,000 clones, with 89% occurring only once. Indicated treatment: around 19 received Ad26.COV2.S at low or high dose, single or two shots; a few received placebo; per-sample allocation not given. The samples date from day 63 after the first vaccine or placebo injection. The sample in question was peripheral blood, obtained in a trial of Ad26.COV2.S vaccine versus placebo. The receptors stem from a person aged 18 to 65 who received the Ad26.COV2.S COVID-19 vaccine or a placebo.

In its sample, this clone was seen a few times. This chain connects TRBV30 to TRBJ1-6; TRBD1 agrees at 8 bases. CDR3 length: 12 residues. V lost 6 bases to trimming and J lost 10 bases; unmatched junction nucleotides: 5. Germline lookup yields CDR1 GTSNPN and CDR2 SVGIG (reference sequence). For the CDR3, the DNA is TGTGCCTGTGACAGGGGAGAATCACCCCTCCACTTT. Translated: CACDRGESPLHF. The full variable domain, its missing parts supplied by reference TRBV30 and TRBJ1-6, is SQTIHQWPATLVQPVGSPLSLECTVEGTSNPNLYWYRQAAGRGLQLLFYSVGIGQISSEVPQNLSASRPQDRQFILSSKKLLLSDSGFYLCACDRGESPLHFGNGTRLTVT.

In DNA, the CDR3 is TGTGCCAGCGGAACAGCATATGATCAGCCCCAGCATTTT. This codes for CASGTAYDQPQHF. The gene calls are TRBV6-5 and TRBJ1-5, with D unclear. The CDR3 covers 13 residues. With 8 bases removed from V and 5 bases from J, the gap between germline ends came to 13 bases. CDR1 MNHEY and CDR2 SVGAGI come from the germline V gene.

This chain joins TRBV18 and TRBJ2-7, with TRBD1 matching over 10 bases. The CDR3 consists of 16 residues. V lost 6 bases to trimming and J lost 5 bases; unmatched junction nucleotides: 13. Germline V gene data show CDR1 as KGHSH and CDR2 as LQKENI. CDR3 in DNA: TGTGCCAGCTCTCCCATAGAGGGACAGGGGTCCCACGAGCAGTACTTC. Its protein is CASSPIEGQGSHEQYF.

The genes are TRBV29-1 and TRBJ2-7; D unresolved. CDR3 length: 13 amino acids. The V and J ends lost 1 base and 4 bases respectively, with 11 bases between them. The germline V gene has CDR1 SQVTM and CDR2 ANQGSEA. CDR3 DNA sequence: TGCAGCGTTGAAGTGGGGTTGGGGTACGAGCAGTACTTC. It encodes CSVEVGLGYEQYF.

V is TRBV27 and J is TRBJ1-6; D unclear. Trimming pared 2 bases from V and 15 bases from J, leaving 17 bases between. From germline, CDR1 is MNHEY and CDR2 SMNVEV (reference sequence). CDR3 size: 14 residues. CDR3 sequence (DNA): TGTGCCAGCAGTTTACTCCCTGGACCGACGCTCCTCCACTTT. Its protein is CASSLLPGPTLLHF.

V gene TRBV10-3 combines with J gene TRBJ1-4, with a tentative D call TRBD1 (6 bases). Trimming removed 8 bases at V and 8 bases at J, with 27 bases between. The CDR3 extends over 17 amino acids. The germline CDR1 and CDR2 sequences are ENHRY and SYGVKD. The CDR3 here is CAIGGRGPDSPSEKLFF. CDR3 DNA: TGTGCCATCGGGGGACGGGGGCCGGACAGCCCGAGCGAAAAACTGTTTTTT.

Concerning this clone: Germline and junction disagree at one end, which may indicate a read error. CDR3 residues: CASSLAGSLPGVNEQYF. CDR3 sequence (DNA): TGTGCTAGCAGCTTAGCTGGGTCGTTGCCGGGGGTCAACGAGCAGTACTTC. This rearrangement joins TRBV7-7 to TRBJ2-7, with a tentative D call TRBD2 (6 bases). This CDR3 is 17 amino acids long. From germline, CDR1 is SSHAT and CDR2 FNYEAQ (reference sequence). The full variable domain, completed using reference TRBV7-7 and TRBJ2-7, is GAGVSQSPRYKVTKRGQDVTLRCDPISSHATLYWYQQALGQGPEFLTYFNYEAQPDKSGLPSDRFSAERPEGSISTLTIQRTEQRDSAMYRCASSLAGSLPGVNEQYFGPGTRLTVT.

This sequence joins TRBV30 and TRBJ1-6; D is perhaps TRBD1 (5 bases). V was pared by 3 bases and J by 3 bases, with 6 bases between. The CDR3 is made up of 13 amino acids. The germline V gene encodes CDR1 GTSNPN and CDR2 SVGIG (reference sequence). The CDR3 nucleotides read TGTGCCTGGAGGACAGACTATAATTCACCCCTCCACTTT. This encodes CAWRTDYNSPLHF.

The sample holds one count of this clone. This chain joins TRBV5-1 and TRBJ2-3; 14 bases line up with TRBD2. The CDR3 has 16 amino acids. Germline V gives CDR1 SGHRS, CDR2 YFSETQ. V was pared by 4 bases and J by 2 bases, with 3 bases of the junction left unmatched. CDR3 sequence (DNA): TGCGCCAGCAGCCAGGGACTAGCGGGAGACACAGATACGCAGTATTTT. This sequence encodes CASSQGLAGDTDTQYF.